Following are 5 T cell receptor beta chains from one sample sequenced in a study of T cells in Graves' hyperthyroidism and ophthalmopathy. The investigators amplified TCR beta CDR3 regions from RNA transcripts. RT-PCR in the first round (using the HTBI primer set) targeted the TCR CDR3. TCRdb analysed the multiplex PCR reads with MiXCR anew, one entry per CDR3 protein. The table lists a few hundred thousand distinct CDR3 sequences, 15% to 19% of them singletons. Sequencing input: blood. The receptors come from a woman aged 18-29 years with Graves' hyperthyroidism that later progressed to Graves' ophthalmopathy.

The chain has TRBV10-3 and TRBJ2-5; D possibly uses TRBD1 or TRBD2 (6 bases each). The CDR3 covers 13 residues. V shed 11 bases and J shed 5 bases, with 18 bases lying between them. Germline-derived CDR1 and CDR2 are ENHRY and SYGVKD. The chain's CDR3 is CAHNRGLEETQYF. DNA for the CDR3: TGTGCCCACAACCGGGGGCTGGAGGAGACCCAGTACTTC.

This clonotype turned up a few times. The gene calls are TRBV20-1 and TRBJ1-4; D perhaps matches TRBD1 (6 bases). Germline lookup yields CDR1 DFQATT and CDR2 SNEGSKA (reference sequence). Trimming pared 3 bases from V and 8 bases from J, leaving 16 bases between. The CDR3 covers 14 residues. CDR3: CSASTGAVGEKLFF. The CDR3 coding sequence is TGCAGTGCTAGTACGGGGGCGGTAGGAGAAAAACTGTTTTTT.

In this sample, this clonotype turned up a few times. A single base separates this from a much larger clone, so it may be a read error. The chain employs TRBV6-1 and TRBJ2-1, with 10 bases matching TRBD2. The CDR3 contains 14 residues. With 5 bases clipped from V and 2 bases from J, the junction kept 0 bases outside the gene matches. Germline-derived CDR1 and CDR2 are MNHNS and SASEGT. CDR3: CASSSGRAYNEQFF. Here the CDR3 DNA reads TGTGCCAGCAGTAGCGGGAGGGCCTACAATGAGCAGTTCTTC.

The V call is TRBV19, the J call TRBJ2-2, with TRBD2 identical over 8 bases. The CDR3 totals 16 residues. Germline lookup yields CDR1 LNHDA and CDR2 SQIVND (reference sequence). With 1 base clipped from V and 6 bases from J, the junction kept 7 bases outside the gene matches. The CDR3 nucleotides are TGTGCCAGTAGTATAGGTGGTGAGCGGGAGCCCGGGGAGCTGTTTTTT. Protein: CASSIGGEREPGELFF.

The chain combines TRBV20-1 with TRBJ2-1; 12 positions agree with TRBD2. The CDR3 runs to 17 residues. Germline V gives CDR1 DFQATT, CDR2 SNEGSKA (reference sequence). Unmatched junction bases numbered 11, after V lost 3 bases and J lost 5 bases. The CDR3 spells CSASQGYRTSGNNEQFF. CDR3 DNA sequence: TGCAGTGCTAGCCAGGGGTATCGGACTAGCGGGAACAATGAGCAGTTCTTC.